The rows below give T cell receptor beta chains drawn from one sample of a study of OX40 agonist ivuxolimab in advanced cancers. Here immunoSEQ multiplex PCR was the method, and the copy in TCRdb shows in-frame clones only, minus some. Here the sample spans tens of thousands of clones, roughly nine tenths being singletons. The sequenced sample was CD4+ or CD8+ T cells sorted from blood, obtained in a trial of the OX40 agonist ivuxolimab. These receptors originate from an adult with an advanced solid tumor such as melanoma, head and neck, liver or kidney cancer. The CDR3 runs from the conserved cysteine through the conserved F or W. A D gene is named only where the DNA matches it firmly. Only part of the rows carry a size: once, few, many, or a class if the clone is expanded.

size: NA
D: NA
V: TRBV28
J: TRBJ2-1
CDR3: CASSLGGGWSYNEQFF
DNA: TGTGCCAGCAGTTTGGGAGGGGGCTGGAGTTACAATGAGCAGTTCTTC

size: NA
D: NA
V: TRBV5-6
J: TRBJ2-5
CDR3: CASSFTSKEETQYF
DNA: TGTGCCAGCAGCTTCACTAGCAAGGAAGAGACCCAGTACTTC

size: NA
D: NA
V: TRBV7-9
J: TRBJ2-7
CDR3: CASSPTALPYEQYF
DNA: TGTGCCAGCAGCCCTACGGCCCTACCTTACGAGCAGTACTTC

size: NA
D: NA
V: TRBV6-1
J: TRBJ2-4
CDR3: CASSAGYQNIQYF
DNA: TGTGCCAGCAGTGCCGGTTACCAAAACATTCAGTACTTC

size: NA
D: NA
V: TRBV2
J: TRBJ1-1
CDR3: CASSEAGRNTEAFF
DNA: TGTGCCAGCAGTGAAGCGGGCAGGAACACTGAAGCTTTCTTT

size: NA
D: TRBD1
V: TRBV4-3
J: TRBJ2-1
CDR3: CASSQGRDRTYNEQFF
DNA: TGCGCCAGCAGCCAAGGCCGGGACAGGACCTACAATGAGCAGTTCTTC

size: NA
D: TRBD2
V: TRBV7-2
J: TRBJ2-3
CDR3: CASSPRLAPPTDTQYF
DNA: TGTGCCAGCAGCCCCAGACTAGCCCCACCCACAGATACGCAGTATTTT

size: NA
D: NA
V: TRBV6-1
J: TRBJ1-1
CDR3: CASSSWDSGTEAFF
DNA: TGTGCCAGCAGTTCTTGGGACTCAGGCACTGAAGCTTTCTTT

size: NA
D: TRBD2
V: TRBV7-2
J: TRBJ2-1
CDR3: CASQREVYNEQFF
DNA: TGTGCCAGCCAGCGGGAGGTATACAATGAGCAGTTCTTC

size: NA
D: NA
V: TRBV9
J: TRBJ1-2
CDR3: CASSSTGTIPNYGYTF
DNA: TGTGCCAGCAGCTCAACGGGGACAATTCCTAACTATGGCTACACCTTC

size: NA
D: TRBD2
V: TRBV10-3
J: TRBJ2-2
CDR3: CAISGAFSGRVTTGELFF
DNA: TGTGCCATCAGTGGGGCCTTTAGCGGGAGGGTCACCACCGGGGAGCTGTTTTTT

size: NA
D: NA
V: TRBV10-2
J: TRBJ2-7
CDR3: CATSKGHDYEQYF
DNA: TGCGCCACATCGAAGGGACACGATTACGAGCAGTACTTC

size: few
D: TRBD2
V: TRBV18
J: TRBJ2-1
CDR3: CASSPGGRDNEQFF
DNA: TGTGCCAGCTCACCAGGCGGGAGGGACAATGAGCAGTTCTTC

size: NA
D: NA
V: TRBV30
J: TRBJ2-3
CDR3: CAWETQDTQYF
DNA: TGTGCCTGGGAGACCCAAGATACGCAGTATTTT

size: NA
D: NA
V: TRBV5-1
J: TRBJ2-2
CDR3: CASSLVQGYAGELFF
DNA: TGCGCCAGCAGCTTGGTTCAGGGCTACGCCGGGGAGCTGTTTTTT

size: NA
D: NA
V: TRBV7-2
J: TRBJ1-5
CDR3: CASSFNGGINQPQHF
DNA: TGTGCCAGCAGCTTTAACGGGGGGATCAATCAGCCCCAGCATTTT

size: NA
D: NA
V: TRBV11-2
J: TRBJ2-7
CDR3: CASSTVTDYEQYF
DNA: TGTGCCAGCAGCACGGTGACCGACTACGAGCAGTACTTC

size: NA
D: TRBD1
V: TRBV19
J: TRBJ1-5
CDR3: CASTPTGATGNQPQHF
DNA: TGTGCCAGTACCCCGACAGGGGCCACTGGGAATCAGCCCCAGCATTTT

size: NA
D: NA
V: TRBV27
J: TRBJ2-1
CDR3: CASSLGYSRSYNEQFF
DNA: TGTGCCAGCAGTTTGGGATACTCGCGCTCCTACAATGAGCAGTTCTTC

size: NA
D: TRBD2
V: TRBV6-5
J: TRBJ2-1
CDR3: CASRLAGANEQFF
DNA: TGTGCCAGCAGACTAGCGGGAGCCAATGAGCAGTTCTTC

size: NA
D: TRBD1
V: TRBV5-8
J: TRBJ1-2
CDR3: CASRPGGTGALSYTF
DNA: TGTGCCAGCAGGCCGGGTGGGACAGGAGCTTTGAGCTACACCTTC

size: NA
D: NA
V: TRBV12-5
J: TRBJ2-3
CDR3: CASARPRDTQYF
DNA: TGTGCTAGTGCCAGGCCGAGGGATACGCAGTATTTT

size: once
D: NA
V: TRBV15
J: TRBJ2-7
CDR3: CATSRPRTASYEQYF
DNA: TGTGCCACCAGCAGACCCCGGACTGCCTCCTACGAGCAGTACTTC

size: NA
D: NA
V: TRBV2
J: TRBJ2-7
CDR3: CASNEGVKNEQYF
DNA: TGTGCCAGCAATGAGGGGGTAAAAAACGAGCAGTACTTC

size: NA
D: TRBD1
V: TRBV7-3
J: TRBJ2-7
CDR3: CASSLTGQSYEQYF
DNA: TGTGCCAGCAGCTTAACGGGACAGAGCTACGAGCAGTACTTC

size: NA
D: TRBD1
V: TRBV4-2
J: TRBJ2-3
CDR3: CASSQADRRNTDTQYF
DNA: TGTGCCAGCAGCCAAGCGGACAGGAGAAACACAGATACGCAGTATTTT

size: once
D: NA
V: TRBV7-8
J: TRBJ2-3
CDR3: CASSYDFGADTQYF
DNA: TGTGCCAGCAGCTACGACTTTGGGGCAGATACGCAGTATTTT

size: NA
D: NA
V: TRBV27
J: TRBJ2-1
CDR3: CASSFDRAYNEQFF
DNA: TGTGCCAGCAGTTTCGACAGAGCATACAATGAGCAGTTCTTC

size: NA
D: TRBD2
V: TRBV18
J: TRBJ2-1
CDR3: CASSLMTSGSLNEQFF
DNA: TGTGCCAGCTCACTTATGACTAGCGGGAGTTTAAATGAGCAGTTCTTC

size: NA
D: NA
V: TRBV5-1
J: TRBJ1-4
CDR3: CASSSRGSTNEKLFF
DNA: TGCGCCAGCAGCTCCCGGGGTTCAACTAATGAAAAACTGTTTTTT

size: NA
D: NA
V: TRBV7-2
J: TRBJ1-1
CDR3: CASSLRGAEAFF
DNA: TGTGCCAGCAGCTTACGGGGGGCTGAAGCTTTCTTT

size: NA
D: TRBD1
V: TRBV30
J: TRBJ1-6
CDR3: CAWSTYRTGYNSPLHF
DNA: TGTGCCTGGAGTACTTATAGGACAGGTTATAATTCACCCCTCCACTTT

size: few
D: NA
V: TRBV25-1
J: TRBJ1-5
CDR3: CASNRRGPQHF
DNA: TGTGCCAGCAACCGGAGAGGGCCCCAGCATTTT

size: once
D: TRBD2
V: TRBV19
J: TRBJ2-3
CDR3: CASKETSGSTDTQYF
DNA: TGTGCCAGTAAGGAGACTAGCGGAAGCACAGATACGCAGTATTTT

size: NA
D: NA
V: TRBV28
J: TRBJ1-2
CDR3: CASSLREANYGYTF
DNA: TGTGCCAGCAGTCTACGGGAAGCTAACTATGGCTACACCTTC

size: NA
D: NA
V: TRBV11-3
J: TRBJ2-3
CDR3: CASSFRYPDTQYF
DNA: TGTGCCAGCAGCTTTAGATATCCAGATACGCAGTATTTT

size: NA
D: TRBD1
V: TRBV30
J: TRBJ1-5
CDR3: CAWSVTGDSPNQPQHF
DNA: TGTGCCTGGAGTGTAACCGGGGACAGCCCCAATCAGCCCCAGCATTTT

size: NA
D: NA
V: TRBV5-4
J: TRBJ2-1
CDR3: CASSWDFSSSYNEQFF
DNA: TGTGCCAGCAGCTGGGACTTCTCCAGCTCCTACAATGAGCAGTTCTTC

size: NA
D: TRBD1
V: TRBV5-1
J: TRBJ2-5
CDR3: CASSGTGIQETQYF
DNA: TGCGCCAGCAGCGGGACAGGAATCCAAGAGACCCAGTACTTC

size: NA
D: TRBD1
V: TRBV6-1
J: TRBJ2-7
CDR3: CASSEAQTGLEQYF
DNA: TGTGCCAGCAGTGAAGCCCAGACAGGGCTCGAGCAGTACTTC

size: NA
D: TRBD2
V: TRBV30
J: TRBJ2-1
CDR3: CAWGRGTSGGHNEQFF
DNA: TGTGCCTGGGGACGAGGGACTAGCGGAGGACACAATGAGCAGTTCTTC

size: NA
D: NA
V: TRBV9
J: TRBJ2-7
CDR3: CASSPQPGPAYEQYF
DNA: TGTGCCAGCAGCCCCCAACCGGGACCAGCATACGAGCAGTACTTC

size: NA
D: NA
V: TRBV7-6
J: TRBJ2-1
CDR3: CASSLVVGYYNEQFF
DNA: TGTGCCAGCAGCTTAGTCGTGGGATACTACAATGAGCAGTTCTTC

size: NA
D: TRBD2
V: TRBV6-5
J: TRBJ2-1
CDR3: CASSRTSASYNEQFF
DNA: TGTGCCAGCAGCCGAACTAGCGCCTCCTACAATGAGCAGTTCTTC

size: NA
D: TRBD1
V: TRBV27
J: TRBJ2-7
CDR3: CASSLSNRGTYEQYF
DNA: TGTGCCAGCAGTTTATCGAACAGGGGGACCTACGAGCAGTACTTC

size: NA
D: TRBD2
V: TRBV14
J: TRBJ2-1
CDR3: CASSQGGTSGNLEQFF
DNA: TGTGCCAGCAGCCAAGGGGGGACTAGCGGGAACCTTGAGCAGTTCTTC

size: once
D: NA
V: TRBV11-2
J: TRBJ2-7
CDR3: CASSLSTSYEQYF
DNA: TGCGCCAGCAGCCTATCTACTAGCTACGAGCAGTACTTC

size: NA
D: NA
V: TRBV2
J: TRBJ1-1
CDR3: CASRTGWGNTEAFF
DNA: TGTGCCAGCAGGACGGGATGGGGGAACACTGAAGCTTTCTTT

size: NA
D: TRBD1
V: TRBV5-5
J: TRBJ2-2
CDR3: CASSPAAGTGVTGELFF
DNA: TGTGCCAGCAGCCCAGCCGCCGGGACAGGGGTCACCGGGGAGCTGTTTTTT

size: NA
D: TRBD1
V: TRBV18
J: TRBJ1-6
CDR3: CASSPQGQGSSYNSPLHF
DNA: TGTGCCAGCTCACCACAAGGACAGGGAAGCTCCTATAATTCACCCCTCCACTTT

size: NA
D: TRBD1
V: TRBV6-5
J: TRBJ1-3
CDR3: CASSTWDSRDTIYF
DNA: TGTGCCAGCAGCACATGGGACAGTAGAGACACCATATATTTT